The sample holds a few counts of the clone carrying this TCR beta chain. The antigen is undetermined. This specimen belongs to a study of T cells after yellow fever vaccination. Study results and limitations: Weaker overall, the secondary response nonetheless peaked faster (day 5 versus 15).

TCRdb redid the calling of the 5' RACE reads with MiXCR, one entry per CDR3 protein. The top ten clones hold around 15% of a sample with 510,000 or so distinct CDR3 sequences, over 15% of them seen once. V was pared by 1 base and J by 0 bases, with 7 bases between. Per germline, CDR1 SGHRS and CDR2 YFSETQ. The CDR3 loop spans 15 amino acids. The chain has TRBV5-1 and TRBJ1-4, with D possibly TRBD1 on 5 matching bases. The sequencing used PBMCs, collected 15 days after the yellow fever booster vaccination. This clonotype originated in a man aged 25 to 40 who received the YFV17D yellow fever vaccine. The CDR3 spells CASSLQGSTNEKLFF. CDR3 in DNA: TGCGCCAGCAGCTTGCAGGGTTCAACTAATGAAAAACTGTTTTTT.